The 25 T cell receptor beta chains in this list originate from one sample, sequenced in a study of persistence of HIV-infected CD4 T cells. Their antigens remain unidentified. Stimulation used 10 ug/mL lysate from CMV-infected fibroblasts. CD40L/CD69 double-negative CD45RO-high memory CD4+ T cells were collected. The libraries were made with immunoSEQ version 4 in survey mode. Sequencing used immunoSEQ multiplex PCR; TCRdb keeps in-frame clones, though not all of them. The table has fewer than 40,000 clones, about 80% seen once; the top ten hold 5% to 7%. The material sequenced was CD4+ T cells sorted from PBMCs after roughly 20-hour stimulation, taken from a patient who received antiretroviral therapy. These receptors were taken from an adult woman with HIV who was CMV-seropositive.

V gene TRBV29-1 combines with J gene TRBJ1-2; weak D call: TRBD1 (5 bases). This CDR3 is 13 amino acids long. The germline V gene has CDR1 SQVTM and CDR2 ANQGSEA. The V end lost 7 bases, the J end lost 1 base, and 13 bases lay between the germline ends. The CDR3 loop reads CSGTTGLNYGYTF. CDR3 bases: TGCAGCGGGACGACGGGGCTTAACTATGGCTACACCTTC.

CDR3 loop: CSASRGLENSPLHF. CDR3 nucleotides: TGCAGTGCTAGTCGCGGTCTGGAGAATTCACCCCTCCACTTT. J is TRBJ1-6 and V is TRBV20-1; no reliable D call. Germline V gives CDR1 DFQATT, CDR2 SNEGSKA (reference sequence). V lost 3 bases and J lost 7, with 13 bases in between. This CDR3 has 14 residues.

The gene calls are TRBV29-1 and TRBJ2-1; 8 nucleotides agree with TRBD2. Germline CDR1 is SQVTM and CDR2 is ANQGSEA. The CDR3 has 13 residues. V shed 7 bases, J shed 3 bases, and the junction held 5 bases outside the gene matches. CDR3 region: CSAASGSYNEQFF. CDR3 bases: TGCAGCGCCGCAAGCGGGAGCTACAATGAGCAGTTCTTC.

This clone was seen only a few times. The V call is TRBV7-3, the J call TRBJ1-1; D remains unclear. Trimming left V 4 bases short and J 0 bases short, with 6 bases between. CDR1 SGHTA and CDR2 FQGTGA come from the germline V gene. The CDR3 sequence is 13 residues long. CDR3 residues: CASSSYLNTEAFF. For the CDR3, the DNA is TGTGCCAGCAGCTCTTACTTGAACACTGAAGCTTTCTTT.

The V and J genes are TRBV6-5 and TRBJ2-7; TRBD1 matches 7 bases. CDR3 size: 16 residues. Germline V gives CDR1 MNHEY, CDR2 SVGAGI. V lost 0 bases, J lost 3 bases, and 8 bases stayed unmatched. The CDR3 is CASSYSNTGAHYEQYF. As DNA, the CDR3 is TGTGCCAGCAGTTACTCTAATACAGGGGCTCACTACGAGCAGTACTTC.

This clone was picked up a small number of times. The J gene is TRBJ1-1, the V gene TRBV6-5, with 7 bases lining up with TRBD1. In germline, CDR1 is MNHEY, CDR2 SVGAGI. The CDR3 loop spans 14 amino acids. V gave up 5 bases and J gave up 1 base; unmatched junction bases: 4. The CDR3 loop reads CASSTYRGNTEAFF. As DNA, the CDR3 is TGTGCCAGCAGTACCTACAGGGGGAACACTGAAGCTTTCTTT.

V gene TRBV5-1 combines with J gene TRBJ1-3, with D unresolved. Trimming removed 1 base at V and 0 bases at J, with 11 bases between. Germline lookup yields CDR1 SGHRS and CDR2 YFSETQ. The CDR3 totals 16 residues. CDR3 coding DNA: TGCGCCAGCAGCTTGAATCCGGGGAGCTCTGGAAACACCATATATTTT. Translated: CASSLNPGSSGNTIYF.

The J gene is TRBJ1-1, the V gene TRBV28; D call uncertain. The CDR3 loop spans 14 amino acids. Looked up from germline, CDR1 is MDHEN and CDR2 is SYDVKM. With 7 bases removed from V and 1 base from J, the gap between germline ends came to 13 bases. The CDR3 protein is CASNYAPENTEAFF. DNA for the CDR3: TGTGCCAGCAATTACGCCCCGGAGAACACTGAAGCTTTCTTT.

This chain links TRBV3-1 (or the pseudogene TRBV3-2) with TRBJ2-7; D is undetermined. This CDR3 is built from 11 residues. Between the trimmed V and J ends, which lost 4 bases and 4 bases, there was a span of 5 bases. Germline values: CDR1 LGHDT, CDR2 YNNKEL (reference sequence). The CDR3 DNA sequence: TGTGCCAGCAGCCGGATATACGAGCAGTACTTC. The encoded protein is CASSRIYEQYF.

This clone was picked up a small number of times. The rearrangement links TRBV10-3 to TRBJ2-5; 8 bases are a match to TRBD1. CDR3 length: 20 amino acids. Germline values: CDR1 ENHRY, CDR2 SYGVKD. Unmatched junction bases numbered 16, after V lost 0 bases and J lost 1 base. The chain's CDR3 is CAISESLAAGTGGTQETQYF. DNA of the CDR3: TGTGCCATCAGTGAGTCATTGGCGGCGGGTACAGGGGGTACCCAAGAGACCCAGTACTTC.

CDR3 loop: CASSLLEINEKLFF. CDR3 DNA sequence: TGTGCCAGCAGCTTACTGGAGATAAATGAAAAACTGTTTTTT. V usage is TRBV7-9 and J usage is TRBJ1-4; no clear D. The CDR3 length is 14 residues. Germline assignment: CDR1 SEHNR and CDR2 FQNEAQ (reference sequence). Trimming pared 2 bases from V and 5 bases from J, leaving 9 bases between.

This chain uses TRBV19 with TRBJ1-5, with 8 positions matching TRBD1. Germline lookup yields CDR1 LNHDA and CDR2 SQIVND (reference sequence). This CDR3 has 15 amino acids. V was pared by 6 bases and J by 2 bases, with 6 bases of the junction left unmatched. The CDR3 region has the DNA TGTGCCAGTAGACAGGACAGGGTTGGCAATCAGCCCCAGCATTTT. It encodes CASRQDRVGNQPQHF.

The chain combines TRBV14 with TRBJ2-5; TRBD1 aligns across 7 bases. The CDR3 spans 15 residues. Germline trimming cut 1 base from V and 5 bases from J; bases unmatched to any gene: 7. Germline loops: CDR1 SGHDN, CDR2 FVKESK. The CDR3 nucleotides are TGTGCCAGCAGCCAAGGCTTAGGGGGCGTGGAGACCCAGTACTTC. Protein sequence: CASSQGLGGVETQYF.

The chain couples TRBV7-6 to TRBJ1-3; possibly TRBD1 for D (6 bases). The length of the CDR3 is 15 residues. Germline V CDR1 and CDR2: SGHVS, FNYEAQ. V was shortened by 5 bases and J by 4 bases, with 15 bases between the two germline ends. CDR3 sequence: CASSRGQNWGNTIYF. DNA for the CDR3: TGTGCCAGCAGCAGGGGACAAAATTGGGGAAACACCATATATTTT.

This clone was counted only a few times. The chain has TRBV7-9 and TRBJ1-1; D gene uncertain. The germline CDR1 and CDR2 sequences are SEHNR and FQNEAQ (reference sequence). Trimming removed 5 bases from V and 7 bases from J, with 11 bases in between. The CDR3 totals 12 residues. This CDR3 reads CASSQQSFEAFF. The CDR3 region has the DNA TGTGCCAGCAGCCAACAGAGTTTTGAAGCTTTCTTT.

J is TRBJ2-7 and V is TRBV6-1; either TRBD1 or TRBD2 may supply D (5 bases each). The CDR3 runs 17 residues. Germline V lookup: CDR1 MNHNS, CDR2 SASEGT. Trimming shortened V by 2 bases and J by 0 bases, and 17 bases separated the two germline ends. The CDR3 nucleotides are TGTGCCAGCAGTGAAAAGTGGTCCCGGGGCCCCTCCTACGAGCAGTACTTC. This sequence encodes CASSEKWSRGPSYEQYF.

This chain links TRBV4-2 with TRBJ2-3; 15 positions agree with TRBD2. CDR3 length: 18 residues. Germline trimming cut 4 bases from V and 2 bases from J; bases unmatched to any gene: 7. Germline assignment: CDR1 LGHNA and CDR2 YNFKEQ. The chain's CDR3 is CASSLGLAGGTLTDTQYF. CDR3 nucleotide sequence: TGTGCCAGCAGCCTGGGACTAGCGGGGGGCACCCTCACAGATACGCAGTATTTT.

The rearrangement links TRBV3-1 (or the pseudogene TRBV3-2) to TRBJ1-2, with D possibly TRBD1 on 5 matching bases. The CDR3 extends over 15 amino acids. V was cut by 1 base and J by 6 bases, with 15 bases left in between. The germline CDR1 and CDR2 sequences are LGHDT and YNNKEL (reference sequence). The CDR3 region is CASSQVTRESNGYTF. As DNA, the CDR3 is TGTGCCAGCAGCCAAGTAACCAGGGAGTCGAATGGCTACACCTTC.

V gene TRBV7-9 combines with J gene TRBJ1-1; D gene unclear. The CDR3 runs 14 residues. V lost 5 bases and J lost 0, with 10 bases in between. Germline CDR1 reads SEHNR; CDR2 reads FQNEAQ (reference sequence). The CDR3: CASSNHRMNTEAFF. CDR3 nucleotides: TGTGCCAGCAGCAACCACCGAATGAACACTGAAGCTTTCTTT.

This chain connects TRBV18 to TRBJ1-1; D is unclear. This CDR3 has 13 residues. V lost 6 bases and J lost 0, with 8 bases in between. In germline, CDR1 is KGHSH, CDR2 LQKENI. The CDR3 reads CASSADLNTEAFF. CDR3 nucleotide sequence: TGTGCCAGCTCCGCGGACTTGAACACTGAAGCTTTCTTT.

The chain uses TRBV7-9 and TRBJ2-4, with D perhaps TRBD2 (5 bases). V was pared by 5 bases and J by 3 bases, with 17 bases between. The germline V gene has CDR1 SEHNR and CDR2 FQNEAQ (reference sequence). There are 16 residues in the CDR3. The CDR3 loop reads CASSRLTLGSKNIQYF. In DNA, the CDR3 is TGTGCCAGCAGCCGCTTGACCCTAGGGAGCAAAAACATTCAGTACTTC.

The genes are TRBV5-6 and TRBJ1-1, with D unresolved. Trimming took 2 bases from V and 2 from J, leaving 13 bases between them. The CDR3 is 15 residues long. CDR1 and CDR2 from the germline V gene are SGHDT and YYEEEE. This CDR3 is CASSFWSISNTEAFF. CDR3 bases: TGTGCCAGCAGCTTTTGGTCTATCAGTAACACTGAAGCTTTCTTT.

The CDR3 here is CASSLVGSGRAWGNEQFF. The CDR3 DNA reads TGTGCCAGCAGCTTAGTGGGCAGCGGGAGGGCCTGGGGCAATGAGCAGTTCTTC. The chain joins TRBV7-2 to TRBJ2-1; 10 bases align to TRBD2. Trimming removed 1 base from V and 6 bases from J; junction bases left unmatched: 12. Germline CDR1 and CDR2: SGHTA and FQGNSA. The CDR3 covers 18 residues. The entire variable domain, with the rest obtained from reference TRBV7-2 and TRBJ2-1, is as follows: GAGVSQSPSNKVTEKGKDVELRCDPISGHTALYWYRQSLGQGLEFLIYFQGNSAPDKSGLPSDRFSAERTGGSVSTLTIQRTQQEDSAVYLCASSLVGSGRAWGNEQFFGPGTRLTVL.

The V gene is TRBV7-2, the J gene TRBJ1-1; perhaps TRBD1 as D (5 bases). The V gene lost 5 bases and the J gene lost 8 bases, with 21 bases spanning the gap. The germline V gene encodes CDR1 SGHTA and CDR2 FQGNSA. The CDR3 is made up of 15 amino acids. The CDR3 bases are TGTGCCAGCAGCCTTTACGACGGGACGACCCTCGAAGCTTTCTTT. Protein sequence: CASSLYDGTTLEAFF. Full variable domain (remainder filled in from reference TRBV7-2 and TRBJ1-1): GAGVSQSPSNKVTEKGKDVELRCDPISGHTALYWYRQSLGQGLEFLIYFQGNSAPDKSGLPSDRFSAERTGGSVSTLTIQRTQQEDSAVYLCASSLYDGTTLEAFFGQGTRLTVV.

The chain has TRBV9 and TRBJ2-3; possible D gene TRBD1, 7 bases. Germline-derived CDR1 and CDR2 are SGDLS and YYNGEE. The CDR3 has 17 residues. The germline V and J ends were trimmed by 3 bases and 8 bases, with 25 bases remaining between them. CDR3 in amino acids: CASSGGNRDSLGGTQYF. CDR3 nucleotides: TGTGCCAGCAGCGGCGGGAACCGGGACAGCCTAGGAGGTACGCAGTATTTT.